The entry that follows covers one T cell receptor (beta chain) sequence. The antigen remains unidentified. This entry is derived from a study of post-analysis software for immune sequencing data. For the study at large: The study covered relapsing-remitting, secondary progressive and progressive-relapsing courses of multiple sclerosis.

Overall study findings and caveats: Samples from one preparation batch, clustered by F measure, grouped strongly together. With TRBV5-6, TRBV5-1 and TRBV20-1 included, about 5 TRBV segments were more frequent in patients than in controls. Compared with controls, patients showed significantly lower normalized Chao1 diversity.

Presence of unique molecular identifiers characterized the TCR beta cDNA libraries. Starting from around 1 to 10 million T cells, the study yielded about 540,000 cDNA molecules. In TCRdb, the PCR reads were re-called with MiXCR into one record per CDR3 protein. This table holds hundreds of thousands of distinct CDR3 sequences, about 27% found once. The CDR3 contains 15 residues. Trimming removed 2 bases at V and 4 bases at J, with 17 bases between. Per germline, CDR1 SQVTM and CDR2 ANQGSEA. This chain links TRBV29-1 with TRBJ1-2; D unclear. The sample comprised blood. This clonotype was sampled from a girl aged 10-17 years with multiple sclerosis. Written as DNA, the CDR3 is TGCAGCGTTGAATGGGTAGCCACTACTAGCTATGGCTACACCTTC. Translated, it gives CSVEWVATTSYGYTF.